The present T cell receptor beta chain was sequenced within a study of early stage breast cancer tumors. Study overall: Among approximately 12 ER+/PR+/HER2- tumors, eight were ductal, four lobular. Whole-study findings and limits: Tumor and normal breast were distinguished via blood comparison in about 90% of the 16 patients. Tumors had 2 to 3-fold higher T cell density than normal breast.

This normal breast sample came from a site roughly 2-4 cm away from the tumor. Assay used: immunoSEQ multiplex PCR; TCRdb lists only in-frame clones, some missing. Of 4,800 or so clones listed, 65% to 80% were seen once; the top ten hold less than 30%. V gave up 3 bases and J gave up 8 bases; unmatched junction bases: 12. The germline gives CDR1 SGHRS, CDR2 YFSETQ. There are 15 residues in the CDR3. This clone showed up just a few times. As yet, its antigen is unknown. Sequenced: normal breast tissue next to the tumor. This chain connects TRBV5-1 to TRBJ1-2; 8 bases agree with TRBD1. This clonotype originated in a person between 60 and 69 years old with breast cancer. CDR3 sequence (DNA): TGCGCCAGCAGCTCGGGGGGCGGACAGGGCCGGGGCTACACCTTC. It specifies CASSSGGGQGRGYTF.